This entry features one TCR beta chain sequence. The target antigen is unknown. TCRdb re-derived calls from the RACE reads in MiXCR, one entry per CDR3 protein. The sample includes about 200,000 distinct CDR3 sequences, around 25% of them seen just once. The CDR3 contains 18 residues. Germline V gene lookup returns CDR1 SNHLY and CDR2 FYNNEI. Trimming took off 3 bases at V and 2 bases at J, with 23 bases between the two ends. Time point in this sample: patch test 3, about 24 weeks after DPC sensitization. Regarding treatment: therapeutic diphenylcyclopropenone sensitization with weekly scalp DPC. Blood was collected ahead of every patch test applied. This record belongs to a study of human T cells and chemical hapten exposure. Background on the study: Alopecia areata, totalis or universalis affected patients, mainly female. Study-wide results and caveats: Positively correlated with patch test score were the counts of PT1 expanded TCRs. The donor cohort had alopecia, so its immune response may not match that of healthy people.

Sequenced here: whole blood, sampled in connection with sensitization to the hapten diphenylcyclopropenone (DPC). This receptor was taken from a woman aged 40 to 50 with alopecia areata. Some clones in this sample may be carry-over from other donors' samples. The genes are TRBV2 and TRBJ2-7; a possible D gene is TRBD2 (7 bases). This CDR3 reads CASSDASSGARGAYEQYF. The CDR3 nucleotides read TGTGCCAGCAGTGACGCTTCAAGCGGGGCGAGGGGGGCCTACGAGCAGTACTTC.